This TCR beta chain was obtained from a study of monozygotic twins with inflammatory bowel disease (dated by TCRdb to the late 2010s). For the study in its entirety: The complete study included about 28 monozygotic twin pairs: 19 IBD-discordant Danish pairs and nine German pairs, of which four were IBD-concordant and five were IBD-discordant. Each individual had, on average, about 151 000 unique TCRalpha sequences and 181 000 unique TCRbeta sequences available for analysis. Disease-associated traits were sought mainly through comparisons between IBD patients and their genetically identical healthy co-twins within discordant pairs.

Library method: 5' RACE. For each TCR library, 3,500 to 4,000 ng of total RNA was used. For each sample, cDNA synthesis was carried out in eight separate reactions using SMARTScribe reverse transcriptase. During cDNA synthesis, template switching introduced unique molecular identifiers that contained a 6-nucleotide sample barcode. TCRalpha and TCRbeta cDNA was amplified by two nested PCRs of approximately 17 and 9 cycles, with bead purification after each PCR. Before amplification, the cDNA was both treated with uracil DNA-glycosylase and purified with the QIAquick PCR purification kit. The second PCR was the step at which Illumina TruSeq-compatible adapters and sample-specific barcodes were added. TapeStation and Qubit were used to check library quality and concentration, and 4.5 to 6 ng of each library was pooled. The pooled libraries were sequenced with 2 x 100 bp reads and custom sequencing primers on an Illumina HiSeq2500 single-index Rapid Run. As for the authors' bioinformatics: MiGEC version 1.2.6 was used for UMI-based consensus assembly to correct PCR and sequencing errors. MiXCR version 2.1.1 was used to carry out V(D)J alignment, clonotype assembly and CDR3 extraction. To normalise gene usage, clonotype sharing and MAIT/NKT TCR abundance, the analysis used the top 1000, 10 000 and 20 000 clonotypes per sample. After downsampling to 27 000 UMIs, diversity was calculated as the inverse Simpson index using the vegan R package. Paired Mann-Whitney U tests were applied to discordant twin pairs, and Benjamini-Hochberg correction was used for multiple testing. TCRdb reprocessed the reads and provides one entry for every CDR3 protein sequence; no DNA is given. TCRdb's processing, not the authors' own work, is the source of the V and J calls. The table kept for this sample lists 150,000 to 200,000 distinct CDR3 sequences. 6.5% to 9% of the sample lies in the top ten.

The germline V gene (reference sequence) sets CDR1 to LGHDT and CDR2 to YNNKEL. The CDR3, from cysteine to phenylalanine, totals 15 residues. No DNA has been recorded. From each donor, an approximately 2.5 ml peripheral blood sample was collected into PAXgene tubes and stored at -80 degrees C. Without any T cell sorting, total RNA was extracted from whole blood using the PAXgene blood miRNA kit on an automated QIAcube. Deep TCRalpha and TCRbeta repertoire profiling with unique molecular barcoding was performed on peripheral blood of monozygotic twin pairs concordant or discordant for inflammatory bowel disease. For every twin pair, smoking habits were documented, and each individual was categorised as a current, former or never smoker. Broader findings and caveats from the paper: Repertoire similarity did not differ between concordant and discordant twins, which could be due to limited statistical power. Background noise and inter-individual variability may have been introduced into the repertoires by the differing immunosuppressive treatments among patients. A decrease in TCRbeta repertoire diversity, as measured by inverse Simpson index, was observed in IBD patients compared with their healthy co-twins. The analysis was unable to tell apart different T cell subtypes. Fewer clonotypes were shared with other individuals by IBD patients than by healthy twins, most markedly in patients showing signs of disease activity. No single strong signal or clonotype linked to IBD turned up in the results, so the idea that one exists was not supported.

On this clonotype itself: It has no known antigen specificity.

This clonotype was obtained from a human donor with ulcerative colitis or Crohn's disease, or a healthy co-twin of an affected twin (not recorded which). This receptor chain uses TRBV3-1 and TRBJ2-1. Sequencing was carried out using blood. CDR3 protein: CASSQAFTVYNEQFF.